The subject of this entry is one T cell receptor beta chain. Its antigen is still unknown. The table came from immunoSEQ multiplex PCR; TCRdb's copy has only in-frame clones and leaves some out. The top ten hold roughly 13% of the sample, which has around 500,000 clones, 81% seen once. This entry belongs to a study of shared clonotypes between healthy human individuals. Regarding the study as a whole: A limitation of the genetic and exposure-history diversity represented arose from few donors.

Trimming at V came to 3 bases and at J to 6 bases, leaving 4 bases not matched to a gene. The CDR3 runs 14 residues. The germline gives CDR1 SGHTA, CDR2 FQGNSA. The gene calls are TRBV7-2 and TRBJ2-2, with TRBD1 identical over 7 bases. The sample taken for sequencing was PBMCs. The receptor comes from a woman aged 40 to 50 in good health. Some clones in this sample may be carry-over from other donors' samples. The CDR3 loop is CASSFTGAAGELFF. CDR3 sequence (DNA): TGTGCCAGCAGCTTCACAGGGGCCGCCGGGGAGCTGTTTTTT.